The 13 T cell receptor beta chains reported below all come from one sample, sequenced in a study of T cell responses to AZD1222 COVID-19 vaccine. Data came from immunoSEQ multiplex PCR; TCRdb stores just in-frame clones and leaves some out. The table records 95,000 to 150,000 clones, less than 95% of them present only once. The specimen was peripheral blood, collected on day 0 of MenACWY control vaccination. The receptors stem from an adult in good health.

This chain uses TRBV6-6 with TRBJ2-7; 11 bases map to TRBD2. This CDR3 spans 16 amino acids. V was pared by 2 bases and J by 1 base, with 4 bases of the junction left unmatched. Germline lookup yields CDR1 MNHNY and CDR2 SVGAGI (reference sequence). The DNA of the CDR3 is TGTGCCAGCAGTTACATTGGGACTAGCGGTTCCTACGAGCAGTACTTC. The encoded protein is CASSYIGTSGSYEQYF.

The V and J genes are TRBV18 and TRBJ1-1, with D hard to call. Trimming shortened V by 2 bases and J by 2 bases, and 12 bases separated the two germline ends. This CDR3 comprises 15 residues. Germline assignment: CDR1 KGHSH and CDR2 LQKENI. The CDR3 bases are TGTGCCAGCTCACCATCCGCGGGTGAAAACACTGAAGCTTTCTTT. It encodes CASSPSAGENTEAFF.

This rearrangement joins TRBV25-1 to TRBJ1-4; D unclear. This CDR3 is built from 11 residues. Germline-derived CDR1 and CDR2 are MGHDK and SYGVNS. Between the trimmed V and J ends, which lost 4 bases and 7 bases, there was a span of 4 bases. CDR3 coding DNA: TGTGCCAGCAGTGTAAGTGAAAAACTGTTTTTT. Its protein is CASSVSEKLFF.

CDR3: CASSVAVNSPLHF. CDR3 nucleotides: TGTGCCAGCAGCGTAGCGGTTAATTCACCCCTCCACTTT. The chain has TRBV9 and TRBJ1-6; D not certain. V dropped 0 bases and J dropped 6 bases, with 4 bases sitting between them. The CDR3 totals 13 residues. The germline gives CDR1 SGDLS, CDR2 YYNGEE.

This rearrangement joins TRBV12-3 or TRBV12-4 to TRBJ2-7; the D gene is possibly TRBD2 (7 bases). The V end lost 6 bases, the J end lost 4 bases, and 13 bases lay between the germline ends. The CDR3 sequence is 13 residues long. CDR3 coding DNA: TGTGCCAGCAGAACGGGGGGCTTTTACGAGCAGTACTTC. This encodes CASRTGGFYEQYF.

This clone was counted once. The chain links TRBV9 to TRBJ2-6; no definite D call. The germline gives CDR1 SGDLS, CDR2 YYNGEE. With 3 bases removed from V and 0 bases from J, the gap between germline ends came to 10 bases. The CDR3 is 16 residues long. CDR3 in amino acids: CASSADPFSGANVLTF. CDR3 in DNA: TGTGCCAGCAGCGCTGATCCATTCTCTGGGGCCAACGTCCTGACTTTC.

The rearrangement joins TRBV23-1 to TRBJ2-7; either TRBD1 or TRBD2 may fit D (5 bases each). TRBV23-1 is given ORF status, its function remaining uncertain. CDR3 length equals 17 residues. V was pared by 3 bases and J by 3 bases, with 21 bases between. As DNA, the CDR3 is TGCGCCAGCAGTCAGTCGGGGCTAAGCGGTGTCCTCTACGAGCAGTACGTC. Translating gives CASSQSGLSGVLYEQYV.

CDR3 amino acids: CATSRVRGSRGGHETQYF. CDR3 bases: TGTGCCACCAGCAGAGTACGTGGGTCGAGGGGGGGCCATGAGACCCAGTACTTC. The chain joins TRBV15 to TRBJ2-5; tentatively, D is TRBD2 (7 bases). The CDR3 contains 18 residues. V was cut by 1 base and J by 5 bases, with 23 bases left in between. CDR1 LNHNV and CDR2 YYDKDF come from the germline V gene (reference sequence).

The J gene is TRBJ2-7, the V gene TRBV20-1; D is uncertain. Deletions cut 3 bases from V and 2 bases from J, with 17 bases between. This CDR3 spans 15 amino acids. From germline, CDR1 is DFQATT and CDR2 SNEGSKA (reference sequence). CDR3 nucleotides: TGCAGTGCTAGTCTACGTTTGGGGATACCCTACGAGCAGTACTTC. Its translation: CSASLRLGIPYEQYF.

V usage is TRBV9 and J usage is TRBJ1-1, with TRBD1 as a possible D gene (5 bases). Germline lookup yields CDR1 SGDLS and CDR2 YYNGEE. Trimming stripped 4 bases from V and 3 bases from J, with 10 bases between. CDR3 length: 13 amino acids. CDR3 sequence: CASSSGTDTEAFF. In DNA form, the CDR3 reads TGTGCCAGCAGCTCGGGGACGGACACTGAAGCTTTCTTT.

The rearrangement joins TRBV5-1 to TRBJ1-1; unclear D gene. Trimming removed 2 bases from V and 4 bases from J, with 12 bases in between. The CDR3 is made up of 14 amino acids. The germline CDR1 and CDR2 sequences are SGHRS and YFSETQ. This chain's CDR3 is CASSFGYGVTEAFF. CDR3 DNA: TGCGCCAGCAGCTTCGGCTACGGGGTCACTGAAGCTTTCTTT.

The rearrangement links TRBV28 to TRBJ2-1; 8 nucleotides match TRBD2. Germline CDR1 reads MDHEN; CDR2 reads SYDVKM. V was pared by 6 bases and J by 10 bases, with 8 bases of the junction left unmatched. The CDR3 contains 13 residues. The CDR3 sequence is CASRSGGGREQFF. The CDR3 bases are TGTGCCAGCAGATCTGGCGGGGGGAGGGAGCAGTTCTTC. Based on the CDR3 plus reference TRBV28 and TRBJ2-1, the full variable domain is DVKVTQSSRYLVKRTGEKVFLECVQDMDHENMFWYRQDPGLGLRLIYFSYDVKMKEKGDIPEGYSVSREKKERFSLILESASTNQTSMYLCASRSGGGREQFFGPGTRLTVL.

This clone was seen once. For the CDR3, the DNA is TGCAGCGTTGCTTTCTTTCTAGCGGGGGAGTCGCTGGACAATGAGCAGTTCTTC. It encodes CSVAFFLAGESLDNEQFF. This chain connects TRBV29-1 to TRBJ2-1; 10 bases are shared with TRBD2. V shed 4 bases, J shed 5 bases, and the junction held 17 bases outside the gene matches. CDR1 is SQVTM, CDR2 ANQGSEA, per germline. The CDR3 consists of 18 residues.